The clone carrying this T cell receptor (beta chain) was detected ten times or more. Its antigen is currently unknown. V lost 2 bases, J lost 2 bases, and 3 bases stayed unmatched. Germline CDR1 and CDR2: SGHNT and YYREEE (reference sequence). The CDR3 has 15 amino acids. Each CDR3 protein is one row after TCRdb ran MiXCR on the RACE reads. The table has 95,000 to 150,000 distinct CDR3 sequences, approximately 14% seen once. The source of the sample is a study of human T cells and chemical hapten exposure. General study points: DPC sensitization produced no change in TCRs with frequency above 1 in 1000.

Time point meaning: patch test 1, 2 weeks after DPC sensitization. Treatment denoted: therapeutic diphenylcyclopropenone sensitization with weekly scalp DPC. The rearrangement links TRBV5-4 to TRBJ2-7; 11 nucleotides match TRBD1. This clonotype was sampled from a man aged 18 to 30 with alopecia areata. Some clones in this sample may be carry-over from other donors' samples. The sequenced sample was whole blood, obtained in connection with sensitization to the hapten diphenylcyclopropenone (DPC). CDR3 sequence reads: CASSFRDRGAYEQYF. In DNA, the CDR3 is TGTGCCAGCAGCTTCCGGGACAGGGGGGCCTACGAGCAGTACTTC.